This T cell receptor (beta chain) is from a study of CD8+ T cells in alopecia areata. Overall study: Treated patients took oral tofacitinib at 5 to 10 mg twice daily. The share of scalp area affected provided the severity score for treated patients. Study-level results: Scalp data also include sequences from resident alphabeta T cells of normal skin. Many expanded lesional clones remained in scalp and blood on tofacitinib.

This clone has a handful of counts. As yet, its antigen is unknown. RNA extraction was followed by reverse transcription into cDNA, which acted as the sequencing template. The assay was immunoSEQ multiplex PCR, and TCRdb's table has in-frame clones only and misses some. The sample shows under 250,000 clones, approximately 72% of them seen only once. The treatment was: oral pan-JAK inhibitor, 5-10 mg twice daily. The specimen comprised CD4+ T cells sorted from blood, sampled between weeks 43 and 45, from a patient treated with tofacitinib. The sequence was collected from a human donor with alopecia areata.

As DNA, the CDR3 is TGCAGCGTTGAGTGGCAGAGCTCCTACGAGCAGTACTTC. Residues: CSVEWQSSYEQYF. The rearrangement links TRBV29-1 to TRBJ2-7; D unclear. CDR3 length: 13 amino acids. The V end was cut by 3 bases, the J end by 0 bases, with 9 bases between. Germline V lookup: CDR1 SQVTM, CDR2 ANQGSEA.